These 30 T cell receptor beta chains were sequenced from one sample in a study of STAT3 mutations in large granular lymphocyte leukemia. No antigen is known for these receptors. General study findings and limits: Every T-cell large granular lymphocyte leukemia patient had at least one immunodominant TCR beta clonotype.

Sequencing was performed with immunoSEQ multiplex PCR; in TCRdb, only in-frame clones are kept and a portion is missing. The table lists 4,000 to 5,000 clones, about 81% of them singletons. Specimen: peripheral blood mononuclear cells. The receptors shown here come from a boy between 5 and 17 years old with T-cell large granular lymphocyte leukemia. Some clones in this sample may be carry-over from other donors' samples.

This chain uses TRBV5-1 with TRBJ1-6, with D hard to call. This CDR3 is built from 14 residues. Germline CDR1 reads SGHRS; CDR2 reads YFSETQ. V was clipped by 4 bases and J by 7 bases, with 12 bases between them. This CDR3 is CASSLQPGNSPLHF. The CDR3 DNA reads as TGCGCCAGCAGCCTCCAACCCGGGAATTCACCCCTCCACTTT.

The genes are TRBV5-1 and TRBJ2-7; 7 bases fit TRBD1. CDR3 length: 16 residues. V lost 2 bases, J lost 0 bases, and 8 bases stayed unmatched. Germline values: CDR1 SGHRS, CDR2 YFSETQ. CDR3 sequence (DNA): TGCGCCAGCAGCTTTGGCGGACAGGCTAGCTCCTACGAGCAGTACTTC. This sequence encodes CASSFGGQASSYEQYF.

This clone was picked up one time. The chain recombines TRBV7-9 with TRBJ2-2, with 9 bases identical to TRBD1. Germline CDR1 and CDR2: SEHNR and FQNEAQ (reference sequence). J lost 4 bases, V lost 3 bases, and 3 bases had no gene match. This CDR3 spans 15 amino acids. The CDR3 loop is CASSFTGGITGELFF. CDR3 bases: TGTGCCAGCAGCTTTACAGGGGGCATCACCGGGGAGCTGTTTTTT.

The chain carries TRBV10-2 and TRBJ2-3, with TRBD1 matching over 7 bases. The V gene end was trimmed by 3 bases and the J gene end by 4 bases; junction bases not matched to a gene: 4. The CDR3 runs to 14 residues. Looked up from germline, CDR1 is WSHSY and CDR2 is SAAADI. Here the CDR3 DNA reads TGCGCCAGCAGTGATGACAGGGACGCAGATACGCAGTATTTT. Translated: CASSDDRDADTQYF.

V is TRBV5-6 and J is TRBJ2-5, with D hard to call. In germline, CDR1 is SGHDT, CDR2 YYEEEE. CDR3 length: 13 residues. V was clipped by 4 bases and J by 0 bases, with 7 bases between them. DNA for the CDR3: TGTGCCAGCAGCCATCGGGACCAAGAGACCCAGTACTTC. Protein sequence: CASSHRDQETQYF. Looking up the rest from reference TRBV5-6 and TRBJ2-5 gives the full variable domain: DAGVTQSPTHLIKTRGQQVTLRCSPKSGHDTVSWYQQALGQGPQFIFQYYEEEERQRGNFPDRFSGHQFPNYSSELNVNALLLGDSALYLCASSHRDQETQYFGPGTRLLVL.

This chain links TRBV12-5 with TRBJ1-5; D remains unclear. V was trimmed by 3 bases and J by 1 base, leaving 4 bases between them. The CDR3 has 13 amino acids. CDR1 is LGHNT, CDR2 FRNRAP, per germline. The CDR3 sequence: CASGFGSNQPQHF. CDR3 sequence (DNA): TGTGCTAGTGGTTTTGGAAGCAATCAGCCCCAGCATTTT.

The CDR3: CASSVGERSGANVLTF. For the CDR3, the DNA is TGTGCCAGCAGCGTAGGGGAGCGCTCTGGGGCCAACGTCCTGACTTTC. The chain employs TRBV9 and TRBJ2-6, with TRBD2 as a possible D gene (5 bases). The CDR3 is 16 residues long. Deletions cut 0 bases from V and 0 bases from J, with 7 bases between. Germline values: CDR1 SGDLS, CDR2 YYNGEE. Combining the CDR3 with reference TRBV9 and TRBJ2-6 gives the whole variable domain DSGVTQTPKHLITATGQRVTLRCSPRSGDLSVYWYQQSLDQGLQFLIQYYNGEERAKGNILERFSAQQFPDLHSELNLSSLELGDSALYFCASSVGERSGANVLTFGAGSRLTVL.

The chain combines TRBV5-1 with TRBJ2-7; the D is unclear. The germline CDR1 and CDR2 sequences are SGHRS and YFSETQ. This CDR3 has 13 amino acids. V was clipped by 1 base and J by 7 bases, with 12 bases between them. CDR3: CASSLTRLEEQYF. CDR3 sequence (DNA): TGCGCCAGCAGCTTGACCAGGTTGGAAGAGCAGTACTTC. Drawing the rest from reference TRBV5-1 and TRBJ2-7, the complete variable domain is KAGVTQTPRYLIKTRGQQVTLSCSPISGHRSVSWYQQTPGQGLQFLFEYFSETQRNKGNFPGRFSGRQFSNSRSEMNVSTLELGDSALYLCASSLTRLEEQYFGPGTRLTVT.

The V call is TRBV5-4, the J call TRBJ2-7, with TRBD1 matching 7 bases. J gave up 4 bases and V 4 bases, and 2 bases lay outside the gene matches. Germline V lookup: CDR1 SGHNT, CDR2 YYREEE (reference sequence). The CDR3 contains 12 residues. In DNA, the CDR3 is TGTGCCAGCAGCCTACAGGGGTACGAGCAGTACTTC. Protein sequence: CASSLQGYEQYF. Looking up the rest from reference TRBV5-4 and TRBJ2-7 gives the full variable domain: ETGVTQSPTHLIKTRGQQVTLRCSSQSGHNTVSWYQQALGQGPQFIFQYYREEENGRGNFPPRFSGLQFPNYSSELNVNALELDDSALYLCASSLQGYEQYFGPGTRLTVT.

This chain joins TRBV5-1 and TRBJ1-1; D ambiguous. V was trimmed by 1 base and J by 2 bases, leaving 9 bases between them. The CDR3 is 14 amino acids. CDR1 and CDR2 from the germline V gene are SGHRS and YFSETQ. CDR3: CASSLYGQNTEAFF. The CDR3 DNA reads as TGCGCCAGCAGCTTGTATGGGCAAAACACTGAAGCTTTCTTT.

The V call is TRBV5-1, the J call TRBJ2-3; TRBD2 matches 8 bases. The germline V gene encodes CDR1 SGHRS and CDR2 YFSETQ. The J segment lost 5 bases and the V segment lost 3 bases, leaving 8 bases of the junction unmatched. This CDR3 has 15 amino acids. CDR3 amino acids: CASSWSGSSQDTQYF. DNA for the CDR3: TGCGCCAGCAGCTGGAGCGGGAGTTCTCAAGATACGCAGTATTTT.

The V gene is TRBV5-1, the J gene TRBJ2-3; TRBD1 or TRBD2 may be the D gene (5 bases each). There are 14 residues in the CDR3. Germline loops: CDR1 SGHRS, CDR2 YFSETQ. Deletions cut 7 bases from V and 1 base from J, with 13 bases between. Here the CDR3 reads CASRKLGGTDTQYF. As DNA, the CDR3 is TGCGCCAGCCGAAAACTAGGGGGCACAGATACGCAGTATTTT.

The CDR3 protein is CASSLGHYNEQFF. The CDR3 coding sequence is TGCGCCAGCAGCTTGGGACACTACAATGAGCAGTTCTTC. V is TRBV5-1 and J is TRBJ2-1; D uncertain. Germline assignment: CDR1 SGHRS and CDR2 YFSETQ. The V and J ends lost 0 bases and 3 bases respectively, with 4 bases between them. The CDR3 extends over 13 amino acids. Complete variable domain (other parts from reference TRBV5-1 and TRBJ2-1): KAGVTQTPRYLIKTRGQQVTLSCSPISGHRSVSWYQQTPGQGLQFLFEYFSETQRNKGNFPGRFSGRQFSNSRSEMNVSTLELGDSALYLCASSLGHYNEQFFGPGTRLTVL.

The V call is TRBV10-3, the J call TRBJ1-5, with 9 bases that match TRBD1. From germline, CDR1 is ENHRY and CDR2 SYGVKD. V lost 8 bases and J lost 0; bases outside the gene matches: 5. CDR3 length: 15 amino acids. The CDR3 coding sequence is TGTGCCATCGGACAGGGGCTCAATAGCAATCAGCCCCAGCATTTT. This encodes CAIGQGLNSNQPQHF.

The CDR3 is CASGGEQFF. For the CDR3, the DNA is TGTGCCAGCGGGGGCGAGCAGTTCTTC. V usage is TRBV6-6 and J usage is TRBJ2-1; D is possibly TRBD1 (6 bases). The germline V and J ends were trimmed by 8 bases and 10 bases, with 6 bases remaining between them. CDR3 length: 9 residues. The germline V gene encodes CDR1 MNHNY and CDR2 SVGAGI (reference sequence).

This chain uses TRBV30 with TRBJ1-1; a weak D match, TRBD1 (6 bases). Germline V lookup: CDR1 GTSNPN, CDR2 SVGIG (reference sequence). The CDR3 spans 12 residues. The CDR3 coding sequence is TGTGCACACACAGGGCTGCTCACTGAAGCTTTCTTT. Translated: CAHTGLLTEAFF.

This chain links TRBV9 with TRBJ1-2, with TRBD1 matching 12 bases. In germline, CDR1 is SGDLS, CDR2 YYNGEE. This CDR3 spans 17 amino acids. With 4 bases clipped from V and 7 bases from J, the junction kept 14 bases outside the gene matches. CDR3 nucleotide sequence: TGTGCCAGCAGCCCGGGGACAGGGGGCGCCTTGATGGGTGGCTACACCTTC. It encodes CASSPGTGGALMGGYTF.

The chain couples TRBV7-6 to TRBJ2-3; TRBD1 agrees at 12 bases. The germline V gene has CDR1 SGHVS and CDR2 FNYEAQ. The CDR3 is 15 amino acids. V was pared by 5 bases and J by 4 bases, with 4 bases of the junction left unmatched. The CDR3 loop reads CASSLRDRGPDTQYF. The DNA of the CDR3 is TGTGCCAGCAGCCTCCGGGACAGGGGGCCAGATACGCAGTATTTT.

The chain recombines TRBV10-3 with TRBJ2-7, with 7 bases aligning to TRBD2. V lost 0 bases to trimming and J lost 0 bases; unmatched junction nucleotides: 8. Germline assignment: CDR1 ENHRY and CDR2 SYGVKD. The CDR3 spans 17 residues. The CDR3 reads CAISESPTSDYSYEQYF. For the CDR3, the DNA is TGTGCCATCAGTGAGTCTCCCACTAGCGACTACTCCTACGAGCAGTACTTC.

This clone was seen only once. The rearrangement links TRBV25-1 to TRBJ2-4, with D tentatively TRBD2 (5 bases). Germline V lookup: CDR1 MGHDK, CDR2 SYGVNS. The length of the CDR3 is 16 residues. The ends were cut back, 2 bases at V and 2 bases at J, with 13 bases in the middle. The CDR3, as DNA: TGTGCCAGCAGTGAAGTAGGGAGTGGGTCCAAAAACATTCAGTACTTC. Translating it yields CASSEVGSGSKNIQYF. The entire variable domain, with the rest obtained from reference TRBV25-1 and TRBJ2-4, is as follows: EADIYQTPRYLVIGTGKKITLECSQTMGHDKMYWYQQDPGMELHLIHYSYGVNSTEKGDLSSESTVSRIRTEHFPLTLESARPSHTSQYLCASSEVGSGSKNIQYFGAGTRLSVL.

The gene calls are TRBV29-1 and TRBJ2-4, with 11 bases identical to TRBD2. Trimming took 6 bases from V and 3 from J; bases not matched to a gene: 7. Germline-derived CDR1 and CDR2 are SQVTM and ANQGSEA. This CDR3 region has 15 residues. The CDR3 nucleotides read TGCAGCGTGCTTAGCGGGGGGGCGGGCAAAAACATTCAGTACTTC. Encoded protein: CSVLSGGAGKNIQYF.

The V gene is TRBV5-1, the J gene TRBJ2-3; D is unclear. The CDR3 has 15 amino acids. Trimming removed 1 base from V and 1 base from J, with 10 bases in between. Germline CDR1 is SGHRS and CDR2 is YFSETQ. CDR3 protein: CASSLITAGTDTQYF. CDR3 bases: TGCGCCAGCAGCTTGATCACGGCGGGCACAGATACGCAGTATTTT.

CDR3 amino acids: CASSLAVTGSYEQYF. The CDR3 DNA sequence: TGCGCCAGCAGCTTGGCTGTGACAGGGAGCTACGAGCAGTACTTC. This chain uses TRBV5-1 with TRBJ2-7; TRBD1 agrees at 7 bases. The CDR3 extends over 15 amino acids. V gave up 0 bases and J gave up 3 bases; unmatched junction bases: 6. Germline CDR1 and CDR2: SGHRS and YFSETQ.

The genes are TRBV12-5 and TRBJ1-6; D is perhaps TRBD1 (6 bases). V was pared by 6 bases and J by 7 bases, with 13 bases between. Germline V gene data show CDR1 as LGHNT and CDR2 as FRNRAP. The CDR3 is made up of 14 amino acids. DNA of the CDR3: TGTGCTAGTGGCTTTAAGGGGGGCAATTCACCCCTCCACTTT. Residues: CASGFKGGNSPLHF.

The chain couples TRBV4-2 to TRBJ2-3; 8 nucleotides match TRBD2. The CDR3 totals 16 residues. Germline trimming cut 4 bases from V and 0 bases from J; bases unmatched to any gene: 6. Germline loops: CDR1 LGHNA, CDR2 YNFKEQ. This CDR3 reads CASSRNGGASTDTQYF. DNA for the CDR3: TGTGCCAGCAGCCGAAACGGGGGGGCTAGCACAGATACGCAGTATTTT.

The chain links TRBV10-3 to TRBJ2-7, with D tentatively TRBD1 or TRBD2 (5 bases each). The germline CDR1 and CDR2 sequences are ENHRY and SYGVKD. The CDR3 consists of 15 residues. With 5 bases removed from V and 5 bases from J, the gap between germline ends came to 19 bases. Here the CDR3 reads CAISRPGPEPHEQYF. Written as DNA, the CDR3 is TGTGCCATCAGTCGCCCGGGACCCGAACCTCACGAGCAGTACTTC.

This chain connects TRBV5-6 to TRBJ2-7; weak D call: TRBD2 (5 bases). The CDR3 loop spans 11 amino acids. Trimming took 4 bases from V and 3 from J, leaving 5 bases between them. Per the germline V gene, CDR1 is SGHDT and CDR2 is YYEEEE. The CDR3 nucleotides read TGTGCCAGCAGCCGGGACTACGAGCAGTACTTC. It specifies CASSRDYEQYF.

Judged by abundance, this clone is medium-sized. The CDR3 spells CATRPDLLSPLHF. DNA for the CDR3: TGTGCCACCAGACCGGACCTTCTTTCACCCCTCCACTTT. The chain employs TRBV15 and TRBJ1-6, with unresolved D. The V gene's germline CDR1 is LNHNV and CDR2 YYDKDF (reference sequence). The CDR3 length is 13 residues. V was shortened by 6 bases and J by 9 bases, with 12 bases between the two germline ends.

The genes are TRBV5-1 and TRBJ2-5, with 9 bases matching TRBD2. The CDR3 is made up of 14 amino acids. The ends lost 2 bases at V and 2 bases at J; junction bases unmatched: 1. Germline-derived CDR1 and CDR2 are SGHRS and YFSETQ. The CDR3 DNA sequence: TGCGCCAGCAGCTTACTAGCGGGTCAAGAGACCCAGTACTTC. Its translation: CASSLLAGQETQYF. The whole variable domain, filled in from reference TRBV5-1 and TRBJ2-5, reads KAGVTQTPRYLIKTRGQQVTLSCSPISGHRSVSWYQQTPGQGLQFLFEYFSETQRNKGNFPGRFSGRQFSNSRSEMNVSTLELGDSALYLCASSLLAGQETQYFGPGTRLLVL.

The genes are TRBV30 and TRBJ2-1, with D maybe TRBD2 (5 bases). The V gene lost 5 bases and the J gene lost 10 bases, with 15 bases spanning the gap. CDR1 GTSNPN and CDR2 SVGIG come from the germline V gene (reference sequence). CDR3 length: 12 residues. The CDR3 region is CAWENPGYEQFF. In nucleotides, the CDR3 is TGTGCCTGGGAGAACCCGGGGTACGAGCAGTTCTTC.